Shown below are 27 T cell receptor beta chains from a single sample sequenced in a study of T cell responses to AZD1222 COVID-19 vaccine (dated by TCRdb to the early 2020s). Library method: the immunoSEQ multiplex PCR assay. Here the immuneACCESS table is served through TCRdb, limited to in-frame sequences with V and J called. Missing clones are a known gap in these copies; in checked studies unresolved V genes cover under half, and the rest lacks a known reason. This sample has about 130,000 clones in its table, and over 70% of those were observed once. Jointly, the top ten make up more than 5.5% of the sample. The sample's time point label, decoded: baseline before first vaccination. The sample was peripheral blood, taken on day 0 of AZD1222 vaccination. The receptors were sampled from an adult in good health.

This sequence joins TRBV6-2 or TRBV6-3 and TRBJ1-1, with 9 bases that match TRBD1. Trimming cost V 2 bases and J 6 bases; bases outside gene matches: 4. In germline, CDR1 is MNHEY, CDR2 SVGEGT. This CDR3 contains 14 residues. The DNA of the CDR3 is TGTGCCAGCAGTTACGGACAGGGGAGGTCTGAAGCTTTCTTT. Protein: CASSYGQGRSEAFF.

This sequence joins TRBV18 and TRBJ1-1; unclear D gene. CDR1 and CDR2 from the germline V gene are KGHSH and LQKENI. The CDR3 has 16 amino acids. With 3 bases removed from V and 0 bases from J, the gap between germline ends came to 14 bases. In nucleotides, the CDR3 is TGTGCCAGCTCACCCCCCAGCCAGTACATGAACACTGAAGCTTTCTTT. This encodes CASSPPSQYMNTEAFF.

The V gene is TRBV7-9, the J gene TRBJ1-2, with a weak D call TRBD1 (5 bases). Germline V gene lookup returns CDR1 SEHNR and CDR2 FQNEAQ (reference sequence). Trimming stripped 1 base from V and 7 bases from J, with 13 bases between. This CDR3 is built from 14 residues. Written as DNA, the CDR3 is TGTGCCAGCAGCTTAGAAGGGGAAGGACGTGGCTACACCTTC. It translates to CASSLEGEGRGYTF.

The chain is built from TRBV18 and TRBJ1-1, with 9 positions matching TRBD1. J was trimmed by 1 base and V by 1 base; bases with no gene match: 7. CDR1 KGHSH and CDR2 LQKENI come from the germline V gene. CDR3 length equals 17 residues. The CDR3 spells CASSPRGTGLWNTEAFF. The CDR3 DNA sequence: TGTGCCAGCTCACCACGGGGGACAGGGTTATGGAACACTGAAGCTTTCTTT.

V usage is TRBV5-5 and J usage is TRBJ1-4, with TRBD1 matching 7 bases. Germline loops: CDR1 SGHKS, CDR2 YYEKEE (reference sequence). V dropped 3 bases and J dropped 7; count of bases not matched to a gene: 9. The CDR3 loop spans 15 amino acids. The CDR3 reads CASSSTRGVGEKLFF. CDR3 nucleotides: TGTGCCAGCAGCTCGACCAGGGGGGTTGGTGAAAAACTGTTTTTT.

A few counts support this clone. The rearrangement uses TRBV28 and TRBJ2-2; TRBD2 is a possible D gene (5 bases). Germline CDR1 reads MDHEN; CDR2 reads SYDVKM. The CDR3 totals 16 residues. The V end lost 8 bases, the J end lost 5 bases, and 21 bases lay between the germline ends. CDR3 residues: CASCLNEGRWTGELFF. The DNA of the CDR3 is TGTGCCAGCTGCCTGAATGAGGGCAGATGGACCGGGGAGCTGTTTTTT.

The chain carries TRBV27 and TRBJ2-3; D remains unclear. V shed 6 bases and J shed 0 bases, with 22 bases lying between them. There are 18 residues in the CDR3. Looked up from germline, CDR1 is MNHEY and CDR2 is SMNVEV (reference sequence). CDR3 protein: CASRRFPGVRYSTDTQYF. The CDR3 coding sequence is TGTGCCAGCAGAAGGTTCCCCGGAGTAAGATATAGCACAGATACGCAGTATTTT.

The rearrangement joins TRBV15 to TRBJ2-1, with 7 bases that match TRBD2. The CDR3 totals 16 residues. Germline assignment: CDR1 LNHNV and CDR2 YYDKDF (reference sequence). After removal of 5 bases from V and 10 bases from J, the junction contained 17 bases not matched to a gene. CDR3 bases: TGTGCCACCAGCGGATCCGTGCGGGAGTTGACGGGGGAGCAGTTCTTC. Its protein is CATSGSVRELTGEQFF. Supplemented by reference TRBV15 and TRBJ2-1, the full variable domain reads DAMVIQNPRYQVTQFGKPVTLSCSQTLNHNVMYWYQQKSSQAPKLLFHYYDKDFNNEADTPDNFQSRRPNTSFCFLDIRSPGLGDTAMYLCATSGSVRELTGEQFFGPGTRLTVL.

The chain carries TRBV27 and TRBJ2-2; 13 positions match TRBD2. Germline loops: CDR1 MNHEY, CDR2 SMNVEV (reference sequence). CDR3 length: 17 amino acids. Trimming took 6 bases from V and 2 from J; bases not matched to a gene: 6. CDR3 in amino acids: CASRRLAGGQNTGELFF. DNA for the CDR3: TGTGCCAGCAGAAGACTAGCGGGGGGACAAAACACCGGGGAGCTGTTTTTT.

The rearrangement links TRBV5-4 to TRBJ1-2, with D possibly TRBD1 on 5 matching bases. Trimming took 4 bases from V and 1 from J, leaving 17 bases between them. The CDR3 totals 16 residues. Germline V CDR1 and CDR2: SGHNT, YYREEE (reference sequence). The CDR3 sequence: CASSLSGGGGNYGYTF. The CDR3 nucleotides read TGTGCCAGCAGCCTCTCGGGGGGAGGAGGTAACTATGGCTACACCTTC.

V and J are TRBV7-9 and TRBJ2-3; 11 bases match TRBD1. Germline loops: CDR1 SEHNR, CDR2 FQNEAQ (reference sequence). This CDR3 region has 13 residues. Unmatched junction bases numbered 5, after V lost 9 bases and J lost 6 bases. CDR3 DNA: TGTGCCAGTATGGGACAGGGGGGGGATACGCAGTATTTT. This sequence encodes CASMGQGGDTQYF.

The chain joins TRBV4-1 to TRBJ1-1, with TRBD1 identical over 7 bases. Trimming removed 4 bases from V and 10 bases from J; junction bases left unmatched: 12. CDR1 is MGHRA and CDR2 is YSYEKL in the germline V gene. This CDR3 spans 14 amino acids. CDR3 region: CASSPLGRGRGAFF. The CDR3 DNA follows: TGCGCCAGCAGCCCCTTGGGGAGGGGGCGGGGAGCTTTCTTT.

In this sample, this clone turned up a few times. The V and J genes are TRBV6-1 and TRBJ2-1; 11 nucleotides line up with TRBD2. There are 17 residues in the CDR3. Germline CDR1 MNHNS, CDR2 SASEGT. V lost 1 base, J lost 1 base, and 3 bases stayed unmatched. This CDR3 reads CASSEVAGGSSYNEQFF. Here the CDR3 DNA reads TGTGCCAGCAGTGAAGTAGCGGGAGGGTCGTCCTACAATGAGCAGTTCTTC.

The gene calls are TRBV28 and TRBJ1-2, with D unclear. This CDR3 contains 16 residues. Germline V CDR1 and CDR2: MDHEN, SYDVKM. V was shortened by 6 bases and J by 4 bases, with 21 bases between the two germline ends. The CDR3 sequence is CASSPSLARNPYGYTF. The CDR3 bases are TGTGCCAGCAGCCCCAGTCTAGCCAGGAATCCCTATGGCTACACCTTC.

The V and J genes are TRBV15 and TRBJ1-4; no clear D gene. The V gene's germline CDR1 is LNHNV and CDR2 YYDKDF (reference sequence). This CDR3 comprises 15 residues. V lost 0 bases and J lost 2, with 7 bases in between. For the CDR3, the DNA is TGTGCCACCAGCAGAGACAGAACTACTAATGAAAAACTGTTTTTT. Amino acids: CATSRDRTTNEKLFF.

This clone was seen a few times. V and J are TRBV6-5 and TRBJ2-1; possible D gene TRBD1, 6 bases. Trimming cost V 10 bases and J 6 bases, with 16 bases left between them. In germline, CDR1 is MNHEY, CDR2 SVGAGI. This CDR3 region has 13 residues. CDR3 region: CATSPGQTNEQFF. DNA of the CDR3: TGTGCCACTTCCCCTGGACAGACCAATGAGCAGTTCTTC.

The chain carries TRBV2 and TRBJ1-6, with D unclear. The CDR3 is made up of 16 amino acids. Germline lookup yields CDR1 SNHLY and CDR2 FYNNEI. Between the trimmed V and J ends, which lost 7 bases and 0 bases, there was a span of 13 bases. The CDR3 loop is CASTPPGSSYNSPLHF. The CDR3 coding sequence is TGTGCCAGCACCCCCCCGGGGAGCTCCTATAATTCACCCCTCCACTTT.

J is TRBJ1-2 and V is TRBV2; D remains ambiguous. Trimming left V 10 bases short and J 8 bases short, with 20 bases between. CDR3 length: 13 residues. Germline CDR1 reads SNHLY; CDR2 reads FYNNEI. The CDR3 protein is CAIIIQFPIGYTF. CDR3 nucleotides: TGTGCCATTATCATACAGTTCCCCATCGGCTACACCTTC.

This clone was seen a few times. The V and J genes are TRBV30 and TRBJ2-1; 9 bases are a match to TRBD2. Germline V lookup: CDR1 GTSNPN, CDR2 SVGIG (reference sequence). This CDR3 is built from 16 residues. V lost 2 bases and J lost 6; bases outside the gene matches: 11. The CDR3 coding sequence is TGTGCCTGGAGTCTCATATCTAGCGGGAATCTCAATGAGCAGTTCTTC. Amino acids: CAWSLISSGNLNEQFF.

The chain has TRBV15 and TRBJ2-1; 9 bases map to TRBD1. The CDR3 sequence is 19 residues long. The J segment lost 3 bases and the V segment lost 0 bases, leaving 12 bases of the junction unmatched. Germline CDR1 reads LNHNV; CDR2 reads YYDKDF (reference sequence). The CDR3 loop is CATSRDRHPRTGVYNEQFF. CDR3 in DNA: TGTGCCACCAGCAGAGATCGCCACCCTCGGACAGGGGTCTACAATGAGCAGTTCTTC.

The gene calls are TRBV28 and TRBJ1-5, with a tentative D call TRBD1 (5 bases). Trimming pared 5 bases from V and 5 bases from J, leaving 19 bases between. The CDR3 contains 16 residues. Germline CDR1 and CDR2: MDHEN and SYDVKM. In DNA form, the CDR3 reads TGTGCCAGCAGTCTCCATTCCGGAGGGGAGGATCAGCCCCAGCATTTT. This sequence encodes CASSLHSGGEDQPQHF.

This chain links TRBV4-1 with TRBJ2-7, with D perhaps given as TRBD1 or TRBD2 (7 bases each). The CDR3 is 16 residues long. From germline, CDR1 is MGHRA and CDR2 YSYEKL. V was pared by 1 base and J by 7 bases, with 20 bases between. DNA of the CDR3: TGCGCCAGCAGCCAAGGATTCGGAGGGAGGGGGCTGGAGCAGTACTTC. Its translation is CASSQGFGGRGLEQYF.

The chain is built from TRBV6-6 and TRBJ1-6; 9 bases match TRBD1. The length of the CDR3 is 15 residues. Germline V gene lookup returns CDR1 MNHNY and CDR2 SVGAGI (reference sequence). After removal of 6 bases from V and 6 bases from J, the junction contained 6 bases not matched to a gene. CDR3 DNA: TGTGCCAGCAGCTCTCGGGGACAGGGTAATTCACCCCTCCACTTT. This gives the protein CASSSRGQGNSPLHF.

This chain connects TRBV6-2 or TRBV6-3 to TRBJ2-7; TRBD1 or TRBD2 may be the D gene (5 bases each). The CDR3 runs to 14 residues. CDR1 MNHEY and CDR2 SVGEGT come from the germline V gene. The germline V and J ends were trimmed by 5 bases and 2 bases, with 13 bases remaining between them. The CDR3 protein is CASSTRDGTYEQYF. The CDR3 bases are TGTGCCAGCAGTACCCGGGACGGAACCTACGAGCAGTACTTC.

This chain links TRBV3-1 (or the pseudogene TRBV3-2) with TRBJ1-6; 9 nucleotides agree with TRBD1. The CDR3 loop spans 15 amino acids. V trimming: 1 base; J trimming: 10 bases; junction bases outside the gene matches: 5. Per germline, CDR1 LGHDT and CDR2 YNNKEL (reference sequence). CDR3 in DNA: TGTGCCAGCAGCCAAGGGGACAGGGCCAGATCACCCCTCCACTTT. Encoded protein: CASSQGDRARSPLHF.

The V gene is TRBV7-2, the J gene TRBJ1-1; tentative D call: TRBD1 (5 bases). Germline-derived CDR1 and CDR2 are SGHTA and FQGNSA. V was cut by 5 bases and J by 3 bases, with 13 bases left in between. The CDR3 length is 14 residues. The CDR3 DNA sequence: TGTGCCAGCAGCCTCCCCGGGGGTTACACTGAAGCTTTCTTT. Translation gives CASSLPGGYTEAFF.

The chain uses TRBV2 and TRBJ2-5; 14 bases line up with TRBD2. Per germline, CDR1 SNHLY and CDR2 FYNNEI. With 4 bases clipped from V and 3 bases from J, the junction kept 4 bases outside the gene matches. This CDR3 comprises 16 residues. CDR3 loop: CASSGGLAGAEETQYF. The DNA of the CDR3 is TGTGCCAGCAGTGGGGGACTAGCGGGGGCAGAAGAGACCCAGTACTTC.